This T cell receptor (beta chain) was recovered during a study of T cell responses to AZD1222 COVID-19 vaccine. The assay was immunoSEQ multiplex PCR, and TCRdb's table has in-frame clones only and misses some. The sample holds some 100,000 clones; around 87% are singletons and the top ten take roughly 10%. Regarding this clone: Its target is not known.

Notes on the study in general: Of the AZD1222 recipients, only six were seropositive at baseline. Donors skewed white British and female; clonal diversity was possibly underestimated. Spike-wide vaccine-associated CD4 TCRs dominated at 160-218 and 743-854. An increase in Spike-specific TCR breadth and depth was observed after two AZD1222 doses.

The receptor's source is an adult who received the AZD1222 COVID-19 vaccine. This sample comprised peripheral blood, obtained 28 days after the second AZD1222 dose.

Here the CDR3 DNA reads TGTGCCAGCAGTATCCGGACAGCTCAAGCGGATGGCTACACCTTC. It is translated as CASSIRTAQADGYTF. The chain joins TRBV6-5 to TRBJ1-2, with TRBD1 as a possible D gene (6 bases). This CDR3 has 15 residues. CDR1 is MNHEY, CDR2 SVGAGI, per germline. V shed 5 bases and J shed 6 bases, with 19 bases lying between them.